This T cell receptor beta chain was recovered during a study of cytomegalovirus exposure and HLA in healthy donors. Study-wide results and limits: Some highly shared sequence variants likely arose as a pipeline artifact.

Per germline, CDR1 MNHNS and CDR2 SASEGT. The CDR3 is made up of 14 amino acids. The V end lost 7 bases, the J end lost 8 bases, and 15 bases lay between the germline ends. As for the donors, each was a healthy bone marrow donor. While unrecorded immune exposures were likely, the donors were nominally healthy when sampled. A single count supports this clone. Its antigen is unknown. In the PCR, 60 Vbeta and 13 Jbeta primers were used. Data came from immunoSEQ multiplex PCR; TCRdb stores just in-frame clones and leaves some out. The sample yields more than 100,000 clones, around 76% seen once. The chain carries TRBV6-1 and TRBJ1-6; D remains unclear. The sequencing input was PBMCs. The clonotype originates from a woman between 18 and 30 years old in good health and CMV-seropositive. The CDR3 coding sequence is TGTGCCAGCACTGTCTCCTCGAGCTATTCACCCCTCCACTTT. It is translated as CASTVSSSYSPLHF.